The TCR beta chain described here comes from a study of blood T cell repertoires in COVID-19. Germline CDR1 MNHEY, CDR2 SMNVEV (reference sequence). The CDR3 covers 14 residues. V lost 4 bases, J lost 7 bases, and 0 bases stayed unmatched. Clones were sequenced by immunoSEQ multiplex PCR, and TCRdb holds only the in-frame ones, with some missing. The sample records 150,000 or so clones, 81% being singletons. V is TRBV27 and J is TRBJ1-6, with 11 bases matching TRBD1. The TCR comes from a human donor with acute or convalescent COVID-19. The donor label of this sample is uncertain. Sequenced input: peripheral blood. The CDR3 protein is CASSWDRGNSPLHF. The CDR3 DNA reads as TGTGCCAGCAGTTGGGACAGGGGGAATTCACCCCTCCACTTT.